This TCR beta chain was captured by sequencing in a study of T cell responses to AZD1222 COVID-19 vaccine. Study-wide results and caveats: Spike regions recognized by vaccine-associated CD4 TCRs spanned the protein, led by 160-218 and 743-854. Possibly, clonal diversity was underestimated; donors were largely white British and included more females. The repertoires were collected only after the peak T cell response.

Sequenced by immunoSEQ multiplex PCR; TCRdb stores in-frame clones only, minus some. The sample consists of about 100,000 clones, roughly 91% of them appearing once. The CDR3 spans 17 residues. From germline, CDR1 is MNHGY and CDR2 SVAAGI. The V and J ends lost 0 bases and 3 bases respectively, with 17 bases between them. To note about this clone: Its target is unknown.

This receptor was identified in an adult in good health. Here the sequenced sample was peripheral blood, taken on day 0 of AZD1222 vaccination. The chain has TRBV6-9 and TRBJ2-5; possible D gene TRBD2, 6 bases. The CDR3 sequence is CASSYSGPGLEKETQYF. DNA for the CDR3: TGTGCCAGCAGTTATTCAGGGCCGGGACTGGAAAAAGAGACCCAGTACTTC.